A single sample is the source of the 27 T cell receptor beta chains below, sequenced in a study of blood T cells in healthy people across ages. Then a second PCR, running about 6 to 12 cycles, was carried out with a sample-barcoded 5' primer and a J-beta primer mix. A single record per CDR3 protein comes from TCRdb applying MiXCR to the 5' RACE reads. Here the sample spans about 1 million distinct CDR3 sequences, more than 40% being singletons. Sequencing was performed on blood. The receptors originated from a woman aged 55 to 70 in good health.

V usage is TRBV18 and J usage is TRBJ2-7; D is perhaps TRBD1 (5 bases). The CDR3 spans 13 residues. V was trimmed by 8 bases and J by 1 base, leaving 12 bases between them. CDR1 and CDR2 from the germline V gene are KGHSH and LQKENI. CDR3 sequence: CASSPRQSYEQYF. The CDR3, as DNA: TGTGCCAGCAGTCCAAGACAGTCCTACGAGCAGTACTTC.

DNA for the CDR3: TGCAGCGTCCCCACTCGAGAGGGCCCTCTCAATGAGCAGTTCTTC. This translates into CSVPTREGPLNEQFF. The rearrangement links TRBV29-1 to TRBJ2-1; D possibly corresponds to TRBD2 (5 bases). This CDR3 has 15 amino acids. Germline V gene lookup returns CDR1 SQVTM and CDR2 ANQGSEA. The V end was cut by 6 bases, the J end by 6 bases, with 21 bases between.

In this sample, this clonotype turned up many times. The CDR3 bases are TGTGCCAGCTCACAGGGACTAGCGGGAATCTACGAGCAGTACTTC. Translation: CASSQGLAGIYEQYF. V gene TRBV18 combines with J gene TRBJ2-7; 13 nucleotides match TRBD2. The CDR3 totals 15 residues. The V and J ends lost 4 bases and 3 bases, in that order; junction bases with no gene match: 3. Germline V gene sequence: CDR1 KGHSH, CDR2 LQKENI.

Here the CDR3 reads CSAKGSFFSYEQYF. CDR3 sequence (DNA): TGCAGTGCTAAAGGTAGCTTCTTCTCCTACGAGCAGTACTTC. This rearrangement joins TRBV20-1 to TRBJ2-7; D is unclear. V was clipped by 4 bases and J by 0 bases, with 13 bases between them. Germline V lookup: CDR1 DFQATT, CDR2 SNEGSKA (reference sequence). There are 14 residues in the CDR3.

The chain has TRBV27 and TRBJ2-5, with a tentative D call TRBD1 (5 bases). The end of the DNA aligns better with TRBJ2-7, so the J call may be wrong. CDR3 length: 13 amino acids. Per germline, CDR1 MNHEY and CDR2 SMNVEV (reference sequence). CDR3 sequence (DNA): TGTGCCGGCATCCCCCATCTAAGGGGCGAGCAGTACTTC. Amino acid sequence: CAGIPHLRGEQYF.

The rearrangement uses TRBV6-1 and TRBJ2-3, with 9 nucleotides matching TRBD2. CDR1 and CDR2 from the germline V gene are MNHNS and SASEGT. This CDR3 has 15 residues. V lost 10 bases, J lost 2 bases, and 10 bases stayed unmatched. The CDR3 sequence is CATPASGRTTDTQYF. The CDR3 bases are TGTGCCACCCCGGCCAGCGGGAGGACCACAGATACGCAGTATTTT.

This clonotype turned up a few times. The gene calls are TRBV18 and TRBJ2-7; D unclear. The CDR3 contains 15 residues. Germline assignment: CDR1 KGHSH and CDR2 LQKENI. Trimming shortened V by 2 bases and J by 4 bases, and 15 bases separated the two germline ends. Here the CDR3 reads CASSPDSPRSYEQYF. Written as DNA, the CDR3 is TGTGCCAGCTCACCAGACTCACCTCGGTCGTACGAGCAGTACTTC.

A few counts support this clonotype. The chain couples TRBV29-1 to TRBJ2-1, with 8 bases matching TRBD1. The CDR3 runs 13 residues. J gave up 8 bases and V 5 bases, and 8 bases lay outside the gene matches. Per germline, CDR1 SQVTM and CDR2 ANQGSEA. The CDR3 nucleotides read TGCAGCGTTACGACAGGGGTAGGGTATGAGCAGTTCTTC. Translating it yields CSVTTGVGYEQFF.

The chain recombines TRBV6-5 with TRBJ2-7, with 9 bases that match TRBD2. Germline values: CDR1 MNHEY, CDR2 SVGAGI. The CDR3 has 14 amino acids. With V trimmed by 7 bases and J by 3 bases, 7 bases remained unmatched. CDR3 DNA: TGTGCCAGCAAACCGACTAGCGGTTACTACGAGCAGTACTTC. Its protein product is CASKPTSGYYEQYF.

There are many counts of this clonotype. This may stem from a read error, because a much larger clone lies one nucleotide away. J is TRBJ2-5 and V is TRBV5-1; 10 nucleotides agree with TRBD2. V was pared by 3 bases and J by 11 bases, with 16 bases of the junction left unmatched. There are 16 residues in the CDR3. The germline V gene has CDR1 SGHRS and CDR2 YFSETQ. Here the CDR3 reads CASSYRTSGVYNEQYF. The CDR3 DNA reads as TGCGCCAGCAGCTACAGGACTAGCGGTGTGTACAATGAGCAGTACTTC.

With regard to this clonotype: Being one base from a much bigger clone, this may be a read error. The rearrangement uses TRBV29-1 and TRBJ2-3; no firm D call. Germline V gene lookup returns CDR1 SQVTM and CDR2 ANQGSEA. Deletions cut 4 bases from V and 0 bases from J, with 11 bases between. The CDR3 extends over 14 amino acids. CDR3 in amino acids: CSVGVVGSTDTQYF. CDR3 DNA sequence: TGCAGCGTTGGGGTAGTCGGTAGCACAGATACGCAGTATTTT.

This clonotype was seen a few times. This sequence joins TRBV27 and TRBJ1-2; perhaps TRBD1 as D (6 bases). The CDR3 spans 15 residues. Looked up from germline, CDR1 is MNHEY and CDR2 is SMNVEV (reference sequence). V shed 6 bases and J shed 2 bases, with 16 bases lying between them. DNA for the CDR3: TGTGCCAGCAGCTCTACAGGGCTTGGGAACTATGGCTACACCTTC. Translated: CASSSTGLGNYGYTF.

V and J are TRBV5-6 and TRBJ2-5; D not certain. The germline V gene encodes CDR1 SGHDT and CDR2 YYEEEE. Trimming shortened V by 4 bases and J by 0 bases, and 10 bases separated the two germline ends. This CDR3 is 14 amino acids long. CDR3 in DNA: TGTGCCAGCAGCGTGTTGGGCAACCAAGAGACCCAGTACTTC. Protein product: CASSVLGNQETQYF.

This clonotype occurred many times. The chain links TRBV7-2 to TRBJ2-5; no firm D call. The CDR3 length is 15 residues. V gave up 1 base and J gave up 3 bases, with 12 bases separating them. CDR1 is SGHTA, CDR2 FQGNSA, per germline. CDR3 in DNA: TGTGCCAGCAGCTTAGTTCAAGGCCCAGAAGAGACCCAGTACTTC. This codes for CASSLVQGPEETQYF.

The CDR3, as DNA: TGTGCCGGCACGGGCGGGGCCTTCACAGATACGCAGTATTTT. Encoded protein: CAGTGGAFTDTQYF. The chain carries TRBV28 and TRBJ2-3, with a possible D match to TRBD2 (6 bases). Between the trimmed V and J ends, which lost 11 bases and 2 bases, there was a span of 17 bases. The CDR3 is 14 amino acids. From germline, CDR1 is MDHEN and CDR2 SYDVKM.

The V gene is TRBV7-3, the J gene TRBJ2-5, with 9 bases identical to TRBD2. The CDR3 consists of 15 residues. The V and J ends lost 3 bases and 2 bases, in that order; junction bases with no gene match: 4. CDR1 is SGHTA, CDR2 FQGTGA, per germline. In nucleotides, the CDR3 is TGTGCCAGCAGCTTGGCGGGGGGGAAGCAAGAGACCCAGTACTTC. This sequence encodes CASSLAGGKQETQYF.

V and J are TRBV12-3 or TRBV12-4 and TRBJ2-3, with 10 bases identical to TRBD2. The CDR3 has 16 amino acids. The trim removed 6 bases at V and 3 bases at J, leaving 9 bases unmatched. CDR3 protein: CASRRSSGRTTDTQYF. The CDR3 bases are TGTGCCAGCAGACGATCTAGCGGGAGAACGACAGATACGCAGTATTTT.

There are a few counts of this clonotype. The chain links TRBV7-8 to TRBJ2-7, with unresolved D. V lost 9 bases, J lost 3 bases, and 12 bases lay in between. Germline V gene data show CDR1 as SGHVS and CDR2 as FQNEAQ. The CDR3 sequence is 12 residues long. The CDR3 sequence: CASAEDDYEQYF. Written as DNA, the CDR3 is TGTGCCAGTGCAGAGGACGACTACGAGCAGTACTTC.

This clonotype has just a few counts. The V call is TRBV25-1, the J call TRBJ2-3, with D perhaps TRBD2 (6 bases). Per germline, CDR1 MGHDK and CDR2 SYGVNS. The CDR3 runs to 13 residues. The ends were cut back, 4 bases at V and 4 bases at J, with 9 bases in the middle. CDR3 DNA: TGTGCCAGCAGTGTGGAGGGCCCAGATACGCAGTATTTT. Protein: CASSVEGPDTQYF. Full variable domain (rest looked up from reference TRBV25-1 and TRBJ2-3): EADIYQTPRYLVIGTGKKITLECSQTMGHDKMYWYQQDPGMELHLIHYSYGVNSTEKGDLSSESTVSRIRTEHFPLTLESARPSHTSQYLCASSVEGPDTQYFGPGTRLTVL.

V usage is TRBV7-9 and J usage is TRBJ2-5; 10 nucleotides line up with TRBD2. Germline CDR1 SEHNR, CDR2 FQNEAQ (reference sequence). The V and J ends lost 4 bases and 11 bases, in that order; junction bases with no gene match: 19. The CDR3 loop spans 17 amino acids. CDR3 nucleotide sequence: TGTGCCAGCAGCTATGAAGACTCTAGCGGGAGCTACAATGAGCAGTACTTC. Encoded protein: CASSYEDSSGSYNEQYF.

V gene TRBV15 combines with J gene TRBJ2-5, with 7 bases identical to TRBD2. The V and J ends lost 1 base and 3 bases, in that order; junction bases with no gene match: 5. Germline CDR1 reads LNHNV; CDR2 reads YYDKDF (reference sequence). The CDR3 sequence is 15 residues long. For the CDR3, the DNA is TGTGCCACCAGCAGAGGTCTAGCGGATGAAGAGACCCAGTACTTC. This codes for CATSRGLADEETQYF.

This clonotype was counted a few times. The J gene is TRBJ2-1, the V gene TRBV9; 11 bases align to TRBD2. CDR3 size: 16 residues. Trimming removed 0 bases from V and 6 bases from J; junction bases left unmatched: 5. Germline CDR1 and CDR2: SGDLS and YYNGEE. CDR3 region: CASSVVASGGRNEQFF. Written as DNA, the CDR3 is TGTGCCAGCAGCGTAGTGGCTAGCGGGGGGCGCAATGAGCAGTTCTTC.

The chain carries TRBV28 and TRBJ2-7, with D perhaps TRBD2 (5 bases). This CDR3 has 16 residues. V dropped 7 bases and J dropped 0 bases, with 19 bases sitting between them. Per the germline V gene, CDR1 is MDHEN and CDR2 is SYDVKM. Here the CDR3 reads CASTLRGPQSSYEQYF. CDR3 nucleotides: TGTGCCAGCACCCTACGCGGGCCCCAGAGCTCCTACGAGCAGTACTTC.

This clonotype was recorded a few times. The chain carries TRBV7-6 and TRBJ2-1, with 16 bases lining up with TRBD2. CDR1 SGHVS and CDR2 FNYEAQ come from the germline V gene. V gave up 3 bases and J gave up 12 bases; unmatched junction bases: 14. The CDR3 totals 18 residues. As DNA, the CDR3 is TGTGCCAGCAGCTTGGGCGCCGGGACTAGCGGGAGGGCAAGCATGCAGTTCTTC. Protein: CASSLGAGTSGRASMQFF. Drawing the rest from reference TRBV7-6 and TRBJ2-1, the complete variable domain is GAGVSQSPRYKVTKRGQDVALRCDPISGHVSLYWYRQALGQGPEFLTYFNYEAQQDKSGLPNDRFSAERPEGSISTLTIQRTEQRDSAMYRCASSLGAGTSGRASMQFFGPGTRLTVL.

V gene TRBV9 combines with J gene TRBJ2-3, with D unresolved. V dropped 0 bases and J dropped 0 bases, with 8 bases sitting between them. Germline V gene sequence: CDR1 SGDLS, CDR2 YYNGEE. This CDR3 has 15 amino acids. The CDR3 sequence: CASSVGARSTDTQYF. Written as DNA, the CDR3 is TGTGCCAGCAGCGTAGGGGCCCGTAGCACAGATACGCAGTATTTT.

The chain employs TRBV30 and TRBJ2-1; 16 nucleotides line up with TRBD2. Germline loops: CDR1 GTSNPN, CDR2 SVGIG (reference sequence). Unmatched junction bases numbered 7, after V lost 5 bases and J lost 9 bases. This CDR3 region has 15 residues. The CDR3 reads CAWGTSGRELPEQFF. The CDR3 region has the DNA TGTGCCTGGGGGACTAGCGGGAGGGAATTACCTGAGCAGTTCTTC.

CDR3 sequence reads: CASSLRLAGAGDTQYF. The CDR3 nucleotides are TGTGCCAGTAGTCTACGACTAGCGGGAGCGGGGGATACGCAGTATTTT. The chain couples TRBV19 to TRBJ2-3, with 12 positions matching TRBD2. V lost 5 bases and J lost 6; bases outside the gene matches: 9. This CDR3 comprises 16 residues. The germline gives CDR1 LNHDA, CDR2 SQIVND (reference sequence).